This TCR beta chain was sequenced during a study of shared clonotypes between healthy human individuals. Trimming shortened V by 3 bases and J by 7 bases, and 10 bases separated the two germline ends. The CDR3 has 13 amino acids. Per germline, CDR1 SNHLY and CDR2 FYNNEI. Assay used: immunoSEQ multiplex PCR; TCRdb lists only in-frame clones, some missing. This sample has about 1.5 million clones, with 95% to 99% found just once. Sequencing used naive CD4+ T cells sorted from blood. As for subset: CD45RA+ positively selected. The TCR comes from a man younger than 45 in good health. The rearrangement links TRBV2 to TRBJ1-5; possible D gene TRBD1, 6 bases. This CDR3 is CASSDGGLQPQHF. For the CDR3, the DNA is TGTGCCAGCAGTGATGGGGGGCTGCAGCCCCAGCATTTT.